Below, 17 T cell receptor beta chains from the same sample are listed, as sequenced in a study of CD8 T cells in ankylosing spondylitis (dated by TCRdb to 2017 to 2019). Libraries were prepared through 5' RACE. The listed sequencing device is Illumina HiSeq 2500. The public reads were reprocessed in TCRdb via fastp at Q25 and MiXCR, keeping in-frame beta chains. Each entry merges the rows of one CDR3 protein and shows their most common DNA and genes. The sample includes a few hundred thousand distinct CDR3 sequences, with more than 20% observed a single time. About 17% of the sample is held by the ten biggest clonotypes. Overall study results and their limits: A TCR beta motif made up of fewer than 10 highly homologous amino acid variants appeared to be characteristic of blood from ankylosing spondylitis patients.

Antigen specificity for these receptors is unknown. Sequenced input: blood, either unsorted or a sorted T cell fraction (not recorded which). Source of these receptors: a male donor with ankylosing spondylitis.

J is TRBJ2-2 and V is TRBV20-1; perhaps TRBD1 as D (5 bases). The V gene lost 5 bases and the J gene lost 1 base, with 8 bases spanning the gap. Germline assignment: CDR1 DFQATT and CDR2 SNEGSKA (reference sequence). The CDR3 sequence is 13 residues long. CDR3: CSASGQNTGELFF. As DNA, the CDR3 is TGCAGTGCTTCCGGACAGAACACCGGGGAGCTGTTTTTT.

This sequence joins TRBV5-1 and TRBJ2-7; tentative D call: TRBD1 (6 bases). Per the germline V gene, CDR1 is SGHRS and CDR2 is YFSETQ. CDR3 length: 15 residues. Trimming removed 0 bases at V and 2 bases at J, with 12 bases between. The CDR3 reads CASSLEGDRAYEQYF. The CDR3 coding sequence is TGCGCCAGCAGCTTGGAGGGGGACCGAGCCTACGAGCAGTACTTC.

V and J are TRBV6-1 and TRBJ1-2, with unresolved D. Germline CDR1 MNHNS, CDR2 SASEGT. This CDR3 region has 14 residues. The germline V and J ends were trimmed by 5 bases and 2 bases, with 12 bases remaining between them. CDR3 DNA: TGTGCCAGCAGTCGCCGAAGTATGAACTATGGCTACACCTTC. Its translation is CASSRRSMNYGYTF.

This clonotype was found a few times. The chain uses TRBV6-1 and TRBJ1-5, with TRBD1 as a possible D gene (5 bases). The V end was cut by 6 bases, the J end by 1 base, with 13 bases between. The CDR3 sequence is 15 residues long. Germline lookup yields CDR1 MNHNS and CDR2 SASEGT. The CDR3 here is CASRRVRGSNQPQHF. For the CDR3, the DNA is TGTGCCAGCAGAAGGGTCCGGGGGAGCAATCAGCCCCAGCATTTT.

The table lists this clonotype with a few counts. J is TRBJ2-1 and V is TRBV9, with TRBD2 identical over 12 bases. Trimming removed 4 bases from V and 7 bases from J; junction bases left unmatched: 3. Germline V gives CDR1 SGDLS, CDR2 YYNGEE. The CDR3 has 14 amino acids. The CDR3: CASSTSGRRNEQFF. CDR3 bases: TGTGCCAGCAGCACTAGCGGGAGGCGAAATGAGCAGTTCTTC.

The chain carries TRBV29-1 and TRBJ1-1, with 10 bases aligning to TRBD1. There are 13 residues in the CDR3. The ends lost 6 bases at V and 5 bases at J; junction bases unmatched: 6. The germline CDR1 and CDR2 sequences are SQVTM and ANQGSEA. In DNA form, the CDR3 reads TGCAGCGTAGCGACAGGGGGCCGGACTGAAGCTTTCTTT. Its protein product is CSVATGGRTEAFF.

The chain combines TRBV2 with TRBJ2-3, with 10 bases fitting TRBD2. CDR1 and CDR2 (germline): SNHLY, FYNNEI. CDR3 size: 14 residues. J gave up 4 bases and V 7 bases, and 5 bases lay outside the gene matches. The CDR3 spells CASMSLAGADTQYF. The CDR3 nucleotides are TGTGCCAGCATGAGTCTAGCGGGAGCAGATACGCAGTATTTT.

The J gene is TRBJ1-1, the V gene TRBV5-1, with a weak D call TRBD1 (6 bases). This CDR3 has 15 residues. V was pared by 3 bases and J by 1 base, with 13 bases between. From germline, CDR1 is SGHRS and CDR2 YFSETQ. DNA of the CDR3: TGCGCCAGCAGCTCGCGGCCAGGGGAGAACACTGAAGCTTTCTTT. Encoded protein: CASSSRPGENTEAFF.

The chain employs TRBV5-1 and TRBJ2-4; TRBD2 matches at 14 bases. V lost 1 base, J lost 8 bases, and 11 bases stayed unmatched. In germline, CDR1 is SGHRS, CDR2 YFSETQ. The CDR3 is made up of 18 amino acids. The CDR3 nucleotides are TGCGCCAGCAGCTTGTTTGGGACTAGCGGGAGTTATGGATACATTCAGTACTTC. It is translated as CASSLFGTSGSYGYIQYF.

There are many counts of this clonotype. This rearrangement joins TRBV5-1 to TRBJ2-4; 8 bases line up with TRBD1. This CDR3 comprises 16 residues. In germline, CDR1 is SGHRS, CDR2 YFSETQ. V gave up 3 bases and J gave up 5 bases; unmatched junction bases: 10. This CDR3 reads CASSSLPAGGQNIQYF. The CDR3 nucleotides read TGCGCCAGCAGCTCCCTCCCGGCAGGGGGCCAAAACATTCAGTACTTC.

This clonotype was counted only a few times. CDR3 loop: CASTPRDRGDNEQFF. CDR3 nucleotide sequence: TGTGCCAGCACCCCGCGGGACAGGGGGGACAATGAGCAGTTCTTC. The V and J genes are TRBV9 and TRBJ2-1; 11 nucleotides match TRBD1. J lost 5 bases, V lost 6 bases, and 7 bases had no gene match. The CDR3 length is 15 residues. CDR1 is SGDLS and CDR2 is YYNGEE in the germline V gene.

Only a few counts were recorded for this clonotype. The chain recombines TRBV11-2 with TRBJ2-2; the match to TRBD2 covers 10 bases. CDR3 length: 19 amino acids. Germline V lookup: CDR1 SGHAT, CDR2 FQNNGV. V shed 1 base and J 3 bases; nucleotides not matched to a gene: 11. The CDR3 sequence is CASSLGVTSGLWHTGELFF. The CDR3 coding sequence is TGTGCCAGCAGCTTAGGGGTGACTAGCGGGCTTTGGCACACCGGGGAGCTGTTTTTT.

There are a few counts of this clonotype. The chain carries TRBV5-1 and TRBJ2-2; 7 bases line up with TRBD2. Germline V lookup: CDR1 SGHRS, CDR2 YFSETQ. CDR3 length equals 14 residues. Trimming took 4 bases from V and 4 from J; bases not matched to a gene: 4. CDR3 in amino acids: CASSLTSSTGELFF. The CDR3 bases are TGCGCCAGCAGCCTGACTAGCTCCACCGGGGAGCTGTTTTTT.

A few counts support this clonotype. The CDR3 sequence is CASSTRQGSEQYF. The CDR3 coding sequence is TGTGCCAGCAGCACCCGACAGGGCTCGGAGCAGTACTTC. The V gene is TRBV9, the J gene TRBJ2-7; TRBD1 matches at 7 bases. The V and J ends lost 4 bases and 7 bases, in that order; junction bases with no gene match: 8. The CDR3 contains 13 residues. The germline CDR1 and CDR2 sequences are SGDLS and YYNGEE.

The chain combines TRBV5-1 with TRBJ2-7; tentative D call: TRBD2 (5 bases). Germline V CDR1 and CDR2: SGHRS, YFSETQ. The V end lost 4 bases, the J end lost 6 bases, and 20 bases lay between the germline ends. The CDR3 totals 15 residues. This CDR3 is CASSPGLAEFGEQYF. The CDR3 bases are TGCGCCAGCAGCCCGGGCCTAGCTGAGTTCGGCGAGCAGTACTTC. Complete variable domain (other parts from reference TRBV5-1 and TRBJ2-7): KAGVTQTPRYLIKTRGQQVTLSCSPISGHRSVSWYQQTPGQGLQFLFEYFSETQRNKGNFPGRFSGRQFSNSRSEMNVSTLELGDSALYLCASSPGLAEFGEQYFGPGTRLTVT.

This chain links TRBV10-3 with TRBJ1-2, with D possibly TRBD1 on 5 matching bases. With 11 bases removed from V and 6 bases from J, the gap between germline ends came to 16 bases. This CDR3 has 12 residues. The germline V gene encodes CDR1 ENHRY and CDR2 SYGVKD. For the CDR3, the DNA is TGTGCCTCGGGGGTCCACGAGGATGGCTACACCTTC. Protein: CASGVHEDGYTF.

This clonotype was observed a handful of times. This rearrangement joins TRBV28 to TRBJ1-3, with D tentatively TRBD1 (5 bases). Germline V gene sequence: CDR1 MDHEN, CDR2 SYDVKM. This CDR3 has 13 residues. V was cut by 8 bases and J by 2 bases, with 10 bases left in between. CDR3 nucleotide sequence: TGTGCCAGCGGGGGGGGTGCTGGAAACACCATATATTTT. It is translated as CASGGGAGNTIYF.